This T cell receptor beta chain was found in a study of blood T cell repertoires in COVID-19. Across the whole study: The United States, Italy and Spain provided the acute and convalescent COVID-19 samples. Nucleic acid was either cDNA or gDNA, and it came from T cells, B-cell-depleted T cells, or PBMCs.

Per the study methods: Nucleated cell counts were estimated from reference gene primer amplification. Sequencing was performed with immunoSEQ multiplex PCR; in TCRdb, only in-frame clones are kept and a portion is missing. V, J and clone size were drawn from that table, and D and trimming were deduced from the DNA. The sample carries a few hundred thousand clones, 82% recorded once. CDR1 is KGHSH and CDR2 is LQKENI in the germline V gene. The ends were cut back, 3 bases at V and 3 bases at J, with 24 bases in the middle. The CDR3 runs to 19 residues. The TCR comes from a woman aged 18 to 35 with acute or convalescent COVID-19. The rearrangement uses TRBV18 and TRBJ1-5; maybe TRBD1 (6 bases). Sequencing was done on a sample of peripheral blood. CDR3 loop: CASSPHLPGGLPINQPQHF. The CDR3 DNA reads as TGTGCCAGCTCACCTCACTTGCCGGGGGGCCTTCCCATCAATCAGCCCCAGCATTTT.